The TCR beta chain described here comes from a study of T cells in Graves' hyperthyroidism and ophthalmopathy. Hyperthyroidism in the patients, aged 18 to 65, was newly diagnosed and under 2 months in duration. Exclusion of patients followed from uncontrolled infection, other autoimmune disease, pregnancy or lactation. What was amplified from RNA transcripts were TCR beta CDR3 regions. Using the HTBI primer set, a first-round RT-PCR was run on the TCR CDR3. In TCRdb, the multiplex PCR reads were re-called with MiXCR into one record per CDR3 protein. The sample has over 700,000 distinct CDR3 sequences; 15% to 20% are singletons. This TCR derives from a woman aged 50 to 60 with Graves' hyperthyroidism that later progressed to Graves' ophthalmopathy. Sequencing used blood.

CDR3 protein: CASSQDGAINEKLFF. CDR3 sequence (DNA): TGTGCCAGCAGCCAAGATGGGGCCATCAATGAAAAACTGTTTTTT. The V call is TRBV14, the J call TRBJ1-4, with a possible D match to TRBD1 (5 bases). The germline CDR1 and CDR2 sequences are SGHDN and FVKESK. This CDR3 region has 15 residues. The ends were cut back, 0 bases at V and 5 bases at J, with 10 bases in the middle.